This T cell receptor beta chain was observed in a study of B cell selection in AIRE deficiency. Whole-study results and caveats: Healthy donors alone shared under 35% of several thousand Treg sequences; patients alone around 8.5%.

J gave up 5 bases and V 1 base, and 5 bases lay outside the gene matches. Germline V lookup: CDR1 SGHRS, CDR2 YFSETQ. The CDR3 is 14 amino acids. The table came from immunoSEQ multiplex PCR; TCRdb's copy has only in-frame clones and leaves some out. The sample consists of roughly 24,000 clones, 92% of them appearing once. Regulatory T cells were sorted as CD4+CD25hiCD127low/negative. Control samples were from healthy, unrelated donors. A word on this clone: Its specificity is not known.

Material for sequencing was CD4+CD25+ Tregs sorted from PBMCs. The TCR originated in a human donor in good health. The V and J genes are TRBV5-1 and TRBJ2-5, with 7 bases matching TRBD2. CDR3 in amino acids: CASSLREGSETQYF. Here the CDR3 DNA reads TGCGCCAGCAGCTTGAGGGAGGGGTCGGAGACCCAGTACTTC.